This record covers a single T cell receptor beta chain. This specimen comes from a study of blood T cell repertoires in COVID-19. Study information: Whether acute or convalescent, the COVID-19 samples came from the United States, Italy and Spain.

How the authors handled the data: Reference gene primer amplification in the assay estimated nucleated cell counts. Profiled with immunoSEQ multiplex PCR; TCRdb holds only in-frame clones, not every one. That table gives V, J and clone size, and the DNA gave D and trimming. This table holds roughly 42,000 clones, around 90% found once. This CDR3 comprises 13 residues. In germline, CDR1 is MGHRA, CDR2 YSYEKL. V shed 3 bases, J shed 8 bases, and the junction held 6 bases outside the gene matches. Enrolled during active infection, Seattle patients were then followed longitudinally. The source is a man aged 45 to 65 with COVID-19, enrolled during active disease. The rearrangement uses TRBV4-1 and TRBJ1-2; TRBD1 agrees at 7 bases. Sequenced sample: peripheral blood. CDR3 DNA: TGCGCCAGCAGCCAGACAGGGACATGGGGCTACACCTTC. Translated, it gives CASSQTGTWGYTF.